The 12 T cell receptor beta chains below come from one sample, sequenced in a study of blood T cell repertoires in COVID-19. Only in-frame clones appear in the TCRdb table, and some are missing; sequencing was by immunoSEQ multiplex PCR. Counted here are under 200,000 clones, 88% occurring once; the ten biggest clones make up 1.5% to 2%. The material sequenced was peripheral blood. The receptors derive from a man aged 18-30 years with active or convalescent COVID-19.

In nucleotides, the CDR3 is TGTGCCAGCAGCTTGGATGGTGTGGACAGGAATCAGAGGGCCTATGGCTACACCTTC. As protein: CASSLDGVDRNQRAYGYTF. The chain employs TRBV5-4 and TRBJ1-2, with 7 bases identical to TRBD1. CDR1 is SGHNT and CDR2 is YYREEE in the germline V gene (reference sequence). V dropped 0 bases and J dropped 4; count of bases not matched to a gene: 18. The CDR3 sequence is 19 residues long.

Comments on this clone: Relative to the germline gene, one junction end is altered; a read error may explain this. The V call is TRBV7-7, the J call TRBJ2-3, with TRBD2 identical over 7 bases. From germline, CDR1 is SSHAT and CDR2 FNYEAQ (reference sequence). This CDR3 is 15 amino acids long. CDR3 bases: TGTGCTAGCAGCTTGGCTAGCGGAGGCACAGATACGCAGTATTTT. Its protein product is CASSLASGGTDTQYF.

In this sample, this clone turned up once. The chain couples TRBV9 to TRBJ1-1, with D unclear. V lost 0 bases and J lost 0, with 3 bases in between. In germline, CDR1 is SGDLS, CDR2 YYNGEE. The CDR3 length is 13 residues. The DNA for the CDR3 is TGTGCCAGCAGCGTAGCTATGAACACTGAAGCTTTCTTT. This gives the protein CASSVAMNTEAFF.

The J gene is TRBJ1-6, the V gene TRBV3-1 (or the pseudogene TRBV3-2); 7 nucleotides agree with TRBD1. The V gene end was trimmed by 5 bases and the J gene end by 10 bases; junction bases not matched to a gene: 8. Looked up from germline, CDR1 is LGHDT and CDR2 is YNNKEL (reference sequence). The CDR3 loop spans 14 amino acids. CDR3 loop: CASSSTGVGSPLHF. CDR3 coding DNA: TGTGCCAGCAGCAGTACAGGGGTTGGGTCACCCCTCCACTTT.

V usage is TRBV4-1 and J usage is TRBJ2-2; 10 positions match TRBD2. Trimming took 0 bases from V and 2 from J; bases not matched to a gene: 6. This CDR3 has 18 amino acids. Germline loops: CDR1 MGHRA, CDR2 YSYEKL. For the CDR3, the DNA is TGCGCCAGCAGCCAAGATCCTAGCGGGAGAGGTAACACCGGGGAGCTGTTTTTT. Its protein product is CASSQDPSGRGNTGELFF.

The count of this clone is one. The chain is built from TRBV19 and TRBJ2-1, with 8 bases lining up with TRBD2. The germline V gene has CDR1 LNHDA and CDR2 SQIVND (reference sequence). Unmatched junction bases numbered 8, after V lost 1 base and J lost 9 bases. The CDR3 consists of 15 residues. The CDR3 reads CASSIGGGTGREQFF. In DNA, the CDR3 is TGTGCCAGTAGTATAGGCGGGGGGACGGGGCGTGAGCAGTTCTTC.

The chain has TRBV5-1 and TRBJ1-6; D not certain. Germline-derived CDR1 and CDR2 are SGHRS and YFSETQ. Trimming stripped 4 bases from V and 9 bases from J, with 20 bases between. The CDR3 covers 16 residues. The CDR3 DNA sequence: TGCGCCAGCAGCGTAATTCCAAGGCGGGAGGTTTCACCCCTCCACTTT. Translation: CASSVIPRREVSPLHF.

The rearrangement links TRBV11-2 to TRBJ1-2; TRBD1 might be the D (5 bases). CDR1 and CDR2 (germline): SGHAT, FQNNGV. The CDR3 loop spans 13 amino acids. V lost 4 bases to trimming and J lost 4 bases, with 10 bases between them. The CDR3 loop reads CASSSDSIYGYTF. The CDR3 nucleotides are TGTGCCAGCAGCTCTGACAGCATCTATGGCTACACCTTC.

A note on this clone: The junction and the germline gene differ at one end; a read error may be behind it. V usage is TRBV7-7 and J usage is TRBJ2-1; D ambiguous. The germline gives CDR1 SSHAT, CDR2 FNYEAQ (reference sequence). This CDR3 comprises 13 residues. CDR3 residues: CASSLSRGNEQFF. CDR3 bases: TGTGCTAGCAGCTTATCACGAGGCAATGAGCAGTTCTTC. Variable domain in full (rest from reference TRBV7-7 and TRBJ2-1): GAGVSQSPRYKVTKRGQDVTLRCDPISSHATLYWYQQALGQGPEFLTYFNYEAQPDKSGLPSDRFSAERPEGSISTLTIQRTEQRDSAMYRCASSLSRGNEQFFGPGTRLTVL.

The rearrangement links TRBV30 to TRBJ1-3; 11 positions agree with TRBD1. Unmatched junction bases numbered 12, after V lost 1 base and J lost 1 base. Germline V gene sequence: CDR1 GTSNPN, CDR2 SVGIG (reference sequence). This CDR3 comprises 19 residues. The CDR3 bases are TGTGCCTGGAGTGGGGACAGGGGGTTGTCATCGGTATCTGGAAACACCATATATTTT. Translation: CAWSGDRGLSSVSGNTIYF.

V and J are TRBV7-8 and TRBJ2-7, with 10 bases fitting TRBD1. The CDR3 is 13 residues long. Germline V lookup: CDR1 SGHVS, CDR2 FQNEAQ. V dropped 5 bases and J dropped 5; count of bases not matched to a gene: 3. The CDR3 DNA reads TGTGCCAGCAGCCGGGACAGGGGCCACGAGCAGTACTTC. Residues: CASSRDRGHEQYF.

The gene calls are TRBV28 and TRBJ1-1, with 10 nucleotides matching TRBD1. J lost 5 bases, V lost 4 bases, and 7 bases had no gene match. CDR1 and CDR2 (germline): MDHEN, SYDVKM. CDR3 length equals 15 residues. The CDR3, as DNA: TGTGCCAGCAGTTCCGGGACAGGGGCGGGAACTGAAGCTTTCTTT. Translating gives CASSSGTGAGTEAFF.